The entry below describes one T cell receptor beta chain. The antigen remains unidentified. This record comes from a study of cytomegalovirus exposure and HLA in healthy donors. Study at large: Prior work identified under 130 million unique TCR beta sequences in about 179 million T cells.

The V gene's germline CDR1 is MNHEY and CDR2 SVGAGI. This CDR3 region has 12 residues. Trimming pared 3 bases from V and 6 bases from J, leaving 8 bases between. General observations from the study: DRB1 had the most TCR associations and HLA-C the fewest, a later analysis found, with rates varying by HLA locus.

With 60 Vbeta and 13 Jbeta primers, the PCR was carried out. The table came from immunoSEQ multiplex PCR; TCRdb's copy has only in-frame clones and leaves some out. Of around 130,000 clones listed, 75% are singletons. The sample comprised PBMCs. This rearrangement joins TRBV6-5 to TRBJ1-2; no definite D call. This receptor was obtained from a woman aged 40-49 years in good health and CMV-seropositive. The CDR3 DNA follows: TGTGCCAGCAGTTATCGGGGTGATGGCTACACCTTC. This encodes CASSYRGDGYTF.